The clone carrying this TCR beta chain was counted only a few times. Its cognate antigen is unknown. Using RNA template, CDR3s of TCR alpha and beta were amplified with iRepertoire arm-PCR. In TCRdb, the multiplex PCR reads were re-called with MiXCR into one record per CDR3 protein. The repertoire has a few hundred thousand distinct CDR3 sequences, 35% to 45% of them found once; the top ten carry around 11%. This sample is drawn from a study of glioma-infiltrating T cells. Whole-study findings and limits: Above-expected tissue-blood divergence occurred in all gliomas, most in low-grade ones.

V trimming: 3 bases; J trimming: 4 bases; junction bases outside the gene matches: 10. Germline CDR1 DFQATT, CDR2 SNEGSKA (reference sequence). CDR3 length equals 16 residues. The source of this sequence is a human donor with low-grade glioma or glioblastoma, undergoing nonglioma brain surgery, or in good health (not recorded which). The sequenced material came from glioma tissue, nonneoplastic brain tissue, or PBMCs (not recorded which). The chain links TRBV20-1 to TRBJ2-1; 9 bases align to TRBD2. In DNA form, the CDR3 reads TGCAGTGCTAGTACGTTAGCGGGGGCAATTTACAATGAGCAGTTCTTC. Its translation is CSASTLAGAIYNEQFF.